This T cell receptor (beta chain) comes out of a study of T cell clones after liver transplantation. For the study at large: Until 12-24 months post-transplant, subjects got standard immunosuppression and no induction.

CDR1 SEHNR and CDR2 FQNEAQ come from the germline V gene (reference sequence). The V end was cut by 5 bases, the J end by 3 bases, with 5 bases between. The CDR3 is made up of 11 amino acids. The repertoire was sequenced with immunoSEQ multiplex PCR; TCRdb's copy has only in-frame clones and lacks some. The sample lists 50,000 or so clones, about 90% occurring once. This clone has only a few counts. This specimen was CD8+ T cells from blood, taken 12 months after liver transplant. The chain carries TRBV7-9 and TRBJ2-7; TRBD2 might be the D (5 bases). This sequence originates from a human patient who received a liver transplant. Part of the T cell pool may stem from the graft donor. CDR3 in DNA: TGTGCCAGCAGCCGGGACTACGAGCAGTACTTC. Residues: CASSRDYEQYF.